This T cell receptor (beta chain) is from a study of shared clonotypes between healthy human individuals (dated by TCRdb to 2020 to 2021). Describing the broader study: Two women and a few men aged 18 to 49 years were included in the cohort. The study deeply sequenced blood TCR repertoires of five healthy adults to estimate repertoire size and the extent of clonotype sharing between individuals. Each donor's leukapheresis produced roughly between about 0.9 and 9.5 billion PBMCs. To increase sequencing depth and limit assay-specific biases, different laboratories used diverse techniques to prepare libraries and sequence TCR repertoires. For each donor, CD4 naive and CD4 memory were each given three plates, CD8 naive was given two plates, and CD8 memory was given one plate. Beyond this particular receptor, the publication reports: Rarefaction of sorted-subset datasets indicated incomplete sequencing despite the large sequencing depth. Around 5.4% of naive CD4, roughly 3.6% of naive CD8, roughly 2.5% of memory CD4, and 0.4% of memory CD8 clonotypes were shared across a few donors. Estimated clonotype richness was generally larger for naive than for memory subsets. The genetic and exposure-history diversity represented was limited by the small number of donors. Clonotypes shared by all four sorted-subset donors showed higher generation probabilities than non-shared clonotypes. Based on pairwise subsampling, the degree of clonotype sharing among donors was expected to be affected by sequencing depth. Sampling was restricted to blood, and TCR repertoires in tissues likely differ from the TCR repertoires found in blood.

TCR CDR3 regions were amplified from genomic DNA by multiplex PCR using the deep immunoSEQ assay. Genomic DNA extracted from each cell subset was distributed evenly over all wells of several immunoSEQ 96-well plates, and each plate served as one replicate. Each replicate PCR for sorted subsets received around 210 ng genomic DNA, equal to roughly 30,000 T cell genomes. Purified libraries were measured with a Qubit 3.0 fluorometer, size-checked on a Bioanalyzer 2100, and measured again with the KAPA Library Quantification kit. A separate single-read 150-cycle Illumina NextSeq 550 flow cell was used to sequence each immunoSEQ 96-well plate. The study's own analysis went as follows. Because the immunoSEQ output held only junctional sequences and lacked quality scores, the filtering could not match the filtering applied to full-length reads. To assign V/J genes and CDR3, sequences were annotated using PyIR, a Python wrapper for IgBLAST v1.9, with IMGT germline references. Reads were removed for weak V/J assignments (E-value above 1e-6), missing CDR3, stop codons, out-of-frame junctions, or ambiguous translated residues. V3J clonotypes were defined as sequences sharing the same inferred V gene, J gene, and CDR3 amino acid sequence. The percentage overlap between two repertoires was calculated by dividing the number of shared unique clonotypes by the size of the smaller repertoire. Repertoire richness was assessed with RTK rarefaction, the Chao1 estimator, and Recon v2.1 estimates of unobserved clonotypes. Generation probabilities for all TCRbeta clonotypes obtained by the gDNA method from four donors were computed using OLGA. TCRdb limited this immuneACCESS table to in-frame rearrangements with V and J called. A share of clones is missing; checked studies link under half to unresolved V genes, and the rest is unexplained. The DNA gave D and trimming, while V, J and clone size come from that table. The sample profile shows 1.4 million to 1.5 million clones; over 95% of them were found once. The leading ten clones occupy roughly 1.2% of the sample.

This clone was observed a few times. The antigen it binds to is not known. No per-base quality is available; no much larger clone lies one base away. The germline V gene yields SQVTM for CDR1 and ANQGSEA for CDR2. The CDR3 has 13 amino acids, counting the end cysteine and phenylalanine. Only the CDR3 region is kept as DNA, spanning 39 bases read in frame from base 1. V loses 7 bases, J loses 1 base, and the germline ends lie 13 bases apart. Healthy HIV-negative adults with no recently reported acute infections or vaccinations were included as donors. Every donor was a Caucasian adult residing in Nashville, Tennessee, USA. Magnetic negative selection was used to enrich CD4+ T cells, after which naive cells were positively selected on CD45RA and the negative fraction became the memory subset. Blood was obtained by leukapheresis, after which PBMCs were separated by Ficoll-Histopaque density gradient centrifugation and cryopreserved in liquid nitrogen vapor phase. Analytical flow cytometry was used to check the purity and quantity of each magnetically sorted T cell population. Genomic DNA was isolated from every sorted fraction and measured by UV absorbance on a Nanodrop 2000c.

The sequence joins TRBV29-1 to TRBJ1-1; a weak D assignment points to TRBD1 (5 bases agree). This receptor was obtained from a man between 25 and 39 years old in good health. The sequenced sample was naive CD4+ T cells sorted from blood. The cell subset or site label, as the study defines it: CD45RA+ positively selected. CDR3 sequence: CSAAEGTNTEAFF. At the DNA level, the sequence is TGCAGCGCTGCGGAGGGGACGAACACTGAAGCTTTCTTT.